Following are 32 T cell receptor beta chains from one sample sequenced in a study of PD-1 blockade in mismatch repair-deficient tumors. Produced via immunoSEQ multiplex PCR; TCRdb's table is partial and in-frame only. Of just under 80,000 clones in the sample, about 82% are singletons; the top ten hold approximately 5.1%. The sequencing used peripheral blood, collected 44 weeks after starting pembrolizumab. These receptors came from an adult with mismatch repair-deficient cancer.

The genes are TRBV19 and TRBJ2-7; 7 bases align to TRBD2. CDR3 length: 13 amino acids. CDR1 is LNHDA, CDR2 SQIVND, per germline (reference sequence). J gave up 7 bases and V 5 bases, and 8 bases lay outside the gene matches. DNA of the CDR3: TGTGCCAGTAGTTTCCGACTAGCTGAAGAGCAGTACTTC. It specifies CASSFRLAEEQYF.

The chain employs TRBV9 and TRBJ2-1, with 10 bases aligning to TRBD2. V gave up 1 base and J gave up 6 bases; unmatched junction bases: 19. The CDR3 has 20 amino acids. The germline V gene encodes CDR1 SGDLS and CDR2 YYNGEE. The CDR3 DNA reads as TGTGCCAGCAGCGTAATGGGGTTAGCGGGAGGAAAAATAGTAATCAATGAGCAGTTCTTC. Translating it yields CASSVMGLAGGKIVINEQFF. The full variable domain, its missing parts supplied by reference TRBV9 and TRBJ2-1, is DSGVTQTPKHLITATGQRVTLRCSPRSGDLSVYWYQQSLDQGLQFLIQYYNGEERAKGNILERFSAQQFPDLHSELNLSSLELGDSALYFCASSVMGLAGGKIVINEQFFGPGTRLTVL.

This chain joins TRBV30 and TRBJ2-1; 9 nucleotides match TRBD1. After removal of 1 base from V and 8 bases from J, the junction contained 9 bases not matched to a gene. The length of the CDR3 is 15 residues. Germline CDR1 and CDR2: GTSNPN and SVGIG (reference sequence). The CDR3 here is CAWSEGQGGFDEQFF. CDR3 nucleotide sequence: TGTGCCTGGAGTGAGGGACAGGGAGGTTTCGATGAGCAGTTCTTC.

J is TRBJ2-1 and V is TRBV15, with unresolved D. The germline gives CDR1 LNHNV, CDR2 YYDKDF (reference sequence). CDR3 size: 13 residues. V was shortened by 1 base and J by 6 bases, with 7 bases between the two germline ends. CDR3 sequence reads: CATSRAAGNEQFF. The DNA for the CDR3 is TGTGCCACCAGCAGAGCGGCCGGCAATGAGCAGTTCTTC. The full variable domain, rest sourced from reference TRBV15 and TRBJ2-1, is DAMVIQNPRYQVTQFGKPVTLSCSQTLNHNVMYWYQQKSSQAPKLLFHYYDKDFNNEADTPDNFQSRRPNTSFCFLDIRSPGLGDTAMYLCATSRAAGNEQFFGPGTRLTVL.

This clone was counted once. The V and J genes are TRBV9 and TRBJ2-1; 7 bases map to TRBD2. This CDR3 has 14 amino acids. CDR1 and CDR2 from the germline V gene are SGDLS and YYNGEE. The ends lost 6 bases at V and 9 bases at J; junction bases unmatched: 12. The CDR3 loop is CASTLGGGEGEQFF. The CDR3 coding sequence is TGTGCCAGCACCCTAGGTGGGGGGGAAGGTGAGCAGTTCTTC.

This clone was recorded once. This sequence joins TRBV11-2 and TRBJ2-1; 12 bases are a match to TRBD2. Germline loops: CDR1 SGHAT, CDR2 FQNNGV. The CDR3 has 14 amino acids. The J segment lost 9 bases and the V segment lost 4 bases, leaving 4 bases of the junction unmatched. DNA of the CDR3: TGTGCCAGCAGCTCGGGACTAGCGGGTGCTGAGCAGTTCTTC. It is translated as CASSSGLAGAEQFF. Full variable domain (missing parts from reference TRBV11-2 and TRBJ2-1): EAGVAQSPRYKIIEKRQSVAFWCNPISGHATLYWYQQILGQGPKLLIQFQNNGVVDDSQLPKDRFSAERLKGVDSTLKIQPAKLEDSAVYLCASSSGLAGAEQFFGPGTRLTVL.

The CDR3 DNA reads as TGTGCCAGCAGTTTGGGGGACAGGGGGAACACTGAAGCTTTCTTT. Encoded protein: CASSLGDRGNTEAFF. The chain couples TRBV27 to TRBJ1-1; 10 bases are shared with TRBD1. V lost 3 bases and J lost 1; bases outside the gene matches: 2. Germline assignment: CDR1 MNHEY and CDR2 SMNVEV (reference sequence). The CDR3 consists of 15 residues.

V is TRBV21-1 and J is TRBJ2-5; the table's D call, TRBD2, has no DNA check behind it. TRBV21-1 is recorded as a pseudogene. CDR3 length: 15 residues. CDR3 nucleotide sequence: TGTGCCAGCAGCAAAGTTAAGCGGGAGGCGGAGACCCAGTACTTC. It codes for CASSKVKREAETQYF.

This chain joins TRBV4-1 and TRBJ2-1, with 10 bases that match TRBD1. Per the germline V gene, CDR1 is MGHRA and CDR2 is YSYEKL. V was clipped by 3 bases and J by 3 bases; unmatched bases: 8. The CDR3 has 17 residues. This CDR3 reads CASSQLFGTGDYNEQFF. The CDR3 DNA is TGCGCCAGCAGCCAGTTATTCGGGACAGGGGACTACAATGAGCAGTTCTTC.

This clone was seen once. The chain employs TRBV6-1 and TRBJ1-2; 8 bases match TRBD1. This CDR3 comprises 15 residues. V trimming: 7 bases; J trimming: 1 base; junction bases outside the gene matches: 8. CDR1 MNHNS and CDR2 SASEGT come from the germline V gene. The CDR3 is CASKQGAFRNYGYTF. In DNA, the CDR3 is TGTGCCAGCAAGCAGGGGGCATTTCGTAACTATGGCTACACCTTC.

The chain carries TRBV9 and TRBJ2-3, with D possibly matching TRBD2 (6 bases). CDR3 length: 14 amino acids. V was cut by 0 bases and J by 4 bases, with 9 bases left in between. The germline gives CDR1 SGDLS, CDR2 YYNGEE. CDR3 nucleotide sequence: TGTGCCAGCAGCGTAGGGGGAGGCCCAGATACGCAGTATTTT. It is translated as CASSVGGGPDTQYF.

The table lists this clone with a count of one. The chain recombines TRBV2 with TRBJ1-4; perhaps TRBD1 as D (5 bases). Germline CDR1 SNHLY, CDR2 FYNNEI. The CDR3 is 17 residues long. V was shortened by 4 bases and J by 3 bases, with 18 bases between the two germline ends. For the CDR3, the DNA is TGTGCCAGCAGTGCAGACTTGTCAGGGAGTGCTAATGAAAAACTGTTTTTT. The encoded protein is CASSADLSGSANEKLFF.

The CDR3 nucleotides read TGTGCCAGCACCGCAACAGGGCAGGGACAGCCCCAGCATTTT. It encodes CASTATGQGQPQHF. The chain employs TRBV2 and TRBJ1-5; TRBD1 is a possible D gene (6 bases). Trimming took off 7 bases at V and 7 bases at J, with 17 bases between the two ends. The germline gives CDR1 SNHLY, CDR2 FYNNEI. This CDR3 region has 14 residues.

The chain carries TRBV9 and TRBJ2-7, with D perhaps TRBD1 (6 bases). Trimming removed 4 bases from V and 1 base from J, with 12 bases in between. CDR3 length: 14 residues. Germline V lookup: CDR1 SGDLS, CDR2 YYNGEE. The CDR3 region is CASSSFDRSYEQYF. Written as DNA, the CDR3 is TGTGCCAGCAGCTCCTTTGACAGGTCCTACGAGCAGTACTTC.

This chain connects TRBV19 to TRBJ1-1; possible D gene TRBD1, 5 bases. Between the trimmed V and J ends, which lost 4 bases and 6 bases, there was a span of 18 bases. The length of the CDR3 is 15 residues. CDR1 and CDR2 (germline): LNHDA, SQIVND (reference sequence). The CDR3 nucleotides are TGTGCCAGTAGTACCCGGGCTGCCTCGGGACCTGAAGCTTTCTTT. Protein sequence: CASSTRAASGPEAFF.

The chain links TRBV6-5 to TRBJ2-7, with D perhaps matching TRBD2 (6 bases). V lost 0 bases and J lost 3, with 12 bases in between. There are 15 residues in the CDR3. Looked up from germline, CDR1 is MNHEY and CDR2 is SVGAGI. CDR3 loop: CASSYSGGGGYEQYF. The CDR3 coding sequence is TGTGCCAGCAGTTACTCGGGGGGAGGCGGCTACGAGCAGTACTTC.

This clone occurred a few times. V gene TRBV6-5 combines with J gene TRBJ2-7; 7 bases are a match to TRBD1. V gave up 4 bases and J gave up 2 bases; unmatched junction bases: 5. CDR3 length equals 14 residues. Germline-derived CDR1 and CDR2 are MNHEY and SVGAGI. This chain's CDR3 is CASSSIQGPYEQYF. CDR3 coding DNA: TGTGCCAGCAGTTCGATACAGGGGCCCTACGAGCAGTACTTC.

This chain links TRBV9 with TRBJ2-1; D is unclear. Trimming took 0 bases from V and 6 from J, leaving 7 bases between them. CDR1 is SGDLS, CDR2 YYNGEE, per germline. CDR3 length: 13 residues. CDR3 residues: CASSVVSGNEQFF. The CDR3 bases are TGTGCCAGCAGCGTAGTGTCTGGCAATGAGCAGTTCTTC.

The CDR3 reads CASSLVRENNQPQHF. CDR3 DNA sequence: TGTGCCAGCAGCTTAGTTAGGGAAAACAATCAGCCCCAGCATTTT. The V call is TRBV7-9, the J call TRBJ1-5; D ambiguous. The CDR3 runs 15 residues. The germline CDR1 and CDR2 sequences are SEHNR and FQNEAQ (reference sequence). The V and J ends lost 1 base and 3 bases respectively, with 10 bases between them.

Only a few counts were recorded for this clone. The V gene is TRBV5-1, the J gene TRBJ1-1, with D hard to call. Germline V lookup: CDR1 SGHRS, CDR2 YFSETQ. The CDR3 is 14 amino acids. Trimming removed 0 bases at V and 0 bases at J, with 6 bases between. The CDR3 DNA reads TGCGCCAGCAGCTTGGACCTGGTGAACACTGAAGCTTTCTTT. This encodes CASSLDLVNTEAFF.

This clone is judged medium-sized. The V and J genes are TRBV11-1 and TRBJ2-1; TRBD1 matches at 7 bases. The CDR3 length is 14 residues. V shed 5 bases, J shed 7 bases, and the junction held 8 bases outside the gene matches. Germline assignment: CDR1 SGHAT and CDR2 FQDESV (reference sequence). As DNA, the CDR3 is TGTGCCAGCAGCCGAGGGGGCGATTTAAATGAGCAGTTCTTC. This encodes CASSRGGDLNEQFF.

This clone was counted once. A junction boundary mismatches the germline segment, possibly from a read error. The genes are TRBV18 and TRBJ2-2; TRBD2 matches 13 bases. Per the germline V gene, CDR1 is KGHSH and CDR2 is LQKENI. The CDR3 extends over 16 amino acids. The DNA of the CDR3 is TGTGCCAGCTCACCGGGACTAGCGGGGAACGCCGGGGAGCTGTTTTTT. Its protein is CASSPGLAGNAGELFF.

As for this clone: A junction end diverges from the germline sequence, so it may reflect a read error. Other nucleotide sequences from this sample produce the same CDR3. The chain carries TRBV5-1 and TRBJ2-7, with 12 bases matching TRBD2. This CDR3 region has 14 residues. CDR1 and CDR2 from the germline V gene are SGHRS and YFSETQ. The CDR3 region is CASSFGTSGYEQYF. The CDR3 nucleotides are TGTGCCAGCAGCTTCGGGACTAGCGGGTACGAGCAGTACTTC. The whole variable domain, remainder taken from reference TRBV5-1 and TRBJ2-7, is KAGVTQTPRYLIKTRGQQVTLSCSPISGHRSVSWYQQTPGQGLQFLFEYFSETQRNKGNFPGRFSGRQFSNSRSEMNVSTLELGDSALYLCASSFGTSGYEQYFGPGTRLTVT.

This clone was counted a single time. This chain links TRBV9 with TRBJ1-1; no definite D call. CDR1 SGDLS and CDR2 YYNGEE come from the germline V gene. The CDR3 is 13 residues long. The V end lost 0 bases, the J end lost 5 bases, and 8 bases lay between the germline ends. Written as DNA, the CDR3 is TGTGCCAGCAGCGTAGGGGCAGAAACTGAAGCTTTCTTT. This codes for CASSVGAETEAFF.

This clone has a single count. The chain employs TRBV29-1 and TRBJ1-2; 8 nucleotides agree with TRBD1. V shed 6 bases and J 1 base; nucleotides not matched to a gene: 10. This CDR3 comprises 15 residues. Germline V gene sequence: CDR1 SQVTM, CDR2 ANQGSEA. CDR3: CSVRGDRRHNYGYTF. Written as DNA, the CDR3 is TGCAGCGTGAGGGGGGACAGGCGACATAACTATGGCTACACCTTC.

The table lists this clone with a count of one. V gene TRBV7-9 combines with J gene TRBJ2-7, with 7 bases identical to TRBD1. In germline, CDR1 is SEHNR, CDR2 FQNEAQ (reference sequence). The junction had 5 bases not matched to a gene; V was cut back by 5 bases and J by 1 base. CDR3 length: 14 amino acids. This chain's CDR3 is CASSLGTASYEQYF. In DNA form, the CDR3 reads TGTGCCAGCAGCCTGGGGACAGCATCCTACGAGCAGTACTTC.

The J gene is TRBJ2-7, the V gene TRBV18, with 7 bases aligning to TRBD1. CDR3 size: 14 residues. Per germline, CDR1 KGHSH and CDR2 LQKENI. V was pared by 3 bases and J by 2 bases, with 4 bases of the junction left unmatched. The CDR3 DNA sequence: TGTGCCAGCTCACCGGAGACAGGGCCCTACGAGCAGTACTTC. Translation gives CASSPETGPYEQYF.

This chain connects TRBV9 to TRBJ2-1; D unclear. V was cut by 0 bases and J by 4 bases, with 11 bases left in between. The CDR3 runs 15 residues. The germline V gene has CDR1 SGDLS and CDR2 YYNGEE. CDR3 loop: CASSVEAKPYNEQFF. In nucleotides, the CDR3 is TGTGCCAGCAGCGTAGAAGCGAAACCTTACAATGAGCAGTTCTTC.

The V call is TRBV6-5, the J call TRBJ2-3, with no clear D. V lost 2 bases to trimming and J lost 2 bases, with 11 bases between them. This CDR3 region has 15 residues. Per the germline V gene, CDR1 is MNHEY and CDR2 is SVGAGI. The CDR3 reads CASSYDSSTTDTQYF. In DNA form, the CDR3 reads TGTGCCAGCAGTTACGACTCGTCGACCACAGATACGCAGTATTTT.

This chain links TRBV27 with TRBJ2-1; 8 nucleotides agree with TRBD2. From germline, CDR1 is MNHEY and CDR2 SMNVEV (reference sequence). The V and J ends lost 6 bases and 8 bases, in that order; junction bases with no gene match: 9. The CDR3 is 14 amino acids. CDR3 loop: CASRISGRGDEQFF. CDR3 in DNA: TGTGCCAGCAGGATCAGCGGGAGAGGTGATGAGCAGTTCTTC.

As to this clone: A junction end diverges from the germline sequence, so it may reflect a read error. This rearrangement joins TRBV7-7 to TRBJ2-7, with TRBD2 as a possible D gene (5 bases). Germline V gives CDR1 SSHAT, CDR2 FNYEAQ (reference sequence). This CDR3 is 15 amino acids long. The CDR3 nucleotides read TGTGCTAGCAGCTTATCCTCTCGGGGTTGGGACGAGCAGTACTTC. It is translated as CASSLSSRGWDEQYF. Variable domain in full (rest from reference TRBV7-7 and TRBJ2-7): GAGVSQSPRYKVTKRGQDVTLRCDPISSHATLYWYQQALGQGPEFLTYFNYEAQPDKSGLPSDRFSAERPEGSISTLTIQRTEQRDSAMYRCASSLSSRGWDEQYFGPGTRLTVT.

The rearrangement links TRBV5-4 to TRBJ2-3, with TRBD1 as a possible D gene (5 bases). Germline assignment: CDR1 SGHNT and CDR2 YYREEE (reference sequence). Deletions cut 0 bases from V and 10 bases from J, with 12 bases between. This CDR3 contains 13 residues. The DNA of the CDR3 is TGTGCCAGCAGCTTGGAGGACAACTTCGCGCAGTATTTT. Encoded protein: CASSLEDNFAQYF.